This record looks at one T cell receptor (beta chain) sequence and its context. Looked up from germline, CDR1 is ENHRY and CDR2 is SYGVKD. This CDR3 comprises 13 residues. V dropped 3 bases and J dropped 4; count of bases not matched to a gene: 2. The entry originates in a study of blood T cell repertoires in COVID-19. Produced via immunoSEQ multiplex PCR; TCRdb's table is partial and in-frame only. This table holds 43,000 or so clones, approximately 90% found once. The chain employs TRBV10-3 and TRBJ2-5, with TRBD1 matching 7 bases. The clonotype was recovered from a woman older than 75 with active COVID-19. Sequenced: peripheral blood. CDR3 amino acids: CAISDPGGETQYF. The CDR3 coding sequence is TGTGCCATCAGTGACCCAGGGGGAGAGACCCAGTACTTC.